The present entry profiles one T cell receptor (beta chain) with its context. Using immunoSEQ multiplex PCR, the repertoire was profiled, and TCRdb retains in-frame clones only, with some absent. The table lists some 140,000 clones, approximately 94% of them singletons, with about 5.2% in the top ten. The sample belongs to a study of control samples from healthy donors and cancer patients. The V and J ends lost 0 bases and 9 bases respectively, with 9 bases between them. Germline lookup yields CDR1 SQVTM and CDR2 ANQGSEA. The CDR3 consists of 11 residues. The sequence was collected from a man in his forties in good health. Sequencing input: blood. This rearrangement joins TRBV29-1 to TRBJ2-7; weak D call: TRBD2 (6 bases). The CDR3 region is CSVEDSGAQYF. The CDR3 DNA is TGCAGCGTTGAAGATTCGGGAGCGCAGTACTTC.